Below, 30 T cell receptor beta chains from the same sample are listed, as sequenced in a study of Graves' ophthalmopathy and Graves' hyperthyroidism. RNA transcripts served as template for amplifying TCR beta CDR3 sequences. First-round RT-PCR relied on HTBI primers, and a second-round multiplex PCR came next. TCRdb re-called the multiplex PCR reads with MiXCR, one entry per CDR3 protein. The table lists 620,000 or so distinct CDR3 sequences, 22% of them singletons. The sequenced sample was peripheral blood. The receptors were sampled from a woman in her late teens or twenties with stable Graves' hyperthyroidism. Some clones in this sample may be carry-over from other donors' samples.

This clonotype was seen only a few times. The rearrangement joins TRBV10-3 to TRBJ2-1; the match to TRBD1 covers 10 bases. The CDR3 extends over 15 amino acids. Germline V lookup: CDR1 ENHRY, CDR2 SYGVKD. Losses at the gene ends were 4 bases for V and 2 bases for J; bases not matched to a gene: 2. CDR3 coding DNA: TGTGCCATCAGTGTAGGACAGGGGGCCTACAATGAGCAGTTCTTC. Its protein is CAISVGQGAYNEQFF.

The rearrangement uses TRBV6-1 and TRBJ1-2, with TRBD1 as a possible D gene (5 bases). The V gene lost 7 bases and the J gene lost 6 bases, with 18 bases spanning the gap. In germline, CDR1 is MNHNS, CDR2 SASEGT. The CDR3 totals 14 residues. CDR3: CASTPPQGGNGYTF. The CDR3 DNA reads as TGTGCCAGCACACCACCGCAGGGAGGGAATGGCTACACCTTC.

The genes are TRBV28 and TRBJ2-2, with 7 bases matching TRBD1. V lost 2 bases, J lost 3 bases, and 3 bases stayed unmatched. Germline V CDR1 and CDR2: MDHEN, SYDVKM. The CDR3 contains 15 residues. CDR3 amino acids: CASSLGDSDTGELFF. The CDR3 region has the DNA TGTGCCAGCAGTTTAGGGGACAGTGACACCGGGGAGCTGTTTTTT.

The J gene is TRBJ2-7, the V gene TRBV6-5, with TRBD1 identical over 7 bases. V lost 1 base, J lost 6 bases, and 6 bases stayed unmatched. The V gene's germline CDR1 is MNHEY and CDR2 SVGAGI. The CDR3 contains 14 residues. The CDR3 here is CASSYLQGKPEQYF. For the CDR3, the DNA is TGTGCCAGCAGTTACTTACAGGGGAAGCCCGAGCAGTACTTC.

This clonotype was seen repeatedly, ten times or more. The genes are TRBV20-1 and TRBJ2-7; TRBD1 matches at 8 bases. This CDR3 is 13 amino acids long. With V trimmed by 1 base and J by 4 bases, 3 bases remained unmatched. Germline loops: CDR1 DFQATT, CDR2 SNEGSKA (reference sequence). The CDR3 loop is CSARGDRFYEQYF. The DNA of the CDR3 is TGCAGTGCTAGAGGGGACAGGTTTTACGAGCAGTACTTC.

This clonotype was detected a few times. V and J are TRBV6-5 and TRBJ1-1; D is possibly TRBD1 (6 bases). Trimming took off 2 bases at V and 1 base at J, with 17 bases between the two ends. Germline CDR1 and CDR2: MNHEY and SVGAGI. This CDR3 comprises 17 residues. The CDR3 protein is CASSYPPGGQTNTEAFF. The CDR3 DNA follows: TGTGCCAGCAGTTACCCACCGGGGGGACAAACGAACACTGAAGCTTTCTTT.

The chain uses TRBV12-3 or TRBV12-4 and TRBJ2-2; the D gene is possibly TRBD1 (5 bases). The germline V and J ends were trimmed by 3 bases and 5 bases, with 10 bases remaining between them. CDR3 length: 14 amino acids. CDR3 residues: CASSFQGWTGELFF. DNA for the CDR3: TGTGCCAGCAGTTTCCAGGGTTGGACCGGGGAGCTGTTTTTT.

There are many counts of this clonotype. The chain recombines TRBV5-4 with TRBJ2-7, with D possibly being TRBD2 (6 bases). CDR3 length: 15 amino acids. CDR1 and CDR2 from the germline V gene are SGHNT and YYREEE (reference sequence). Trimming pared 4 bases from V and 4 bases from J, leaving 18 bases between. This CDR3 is CASSATGDLGYEQYF. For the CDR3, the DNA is TGTGCCAGCAGCGCTACGGGAGATTTGGGGTACGAGCAGTACTTC.

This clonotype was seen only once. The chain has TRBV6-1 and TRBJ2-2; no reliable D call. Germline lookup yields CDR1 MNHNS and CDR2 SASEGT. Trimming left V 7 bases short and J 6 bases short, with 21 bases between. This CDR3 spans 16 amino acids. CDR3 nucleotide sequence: TGTGCCAGCAAGACTTCCCGGCTAGTCGCGGCCGGGGAGCTGTTTTTT. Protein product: CASKTSRLVAAGELFF.

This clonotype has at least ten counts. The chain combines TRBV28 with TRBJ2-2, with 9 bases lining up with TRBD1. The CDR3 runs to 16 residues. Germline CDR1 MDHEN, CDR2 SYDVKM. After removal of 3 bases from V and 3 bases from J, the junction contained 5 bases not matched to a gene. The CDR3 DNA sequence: TGTGCCAGCAGTTTCGGGGACAGGGCTTACACCGGGGAGCTGTTTTTT. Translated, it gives CASSFGDRAYTGELFF.

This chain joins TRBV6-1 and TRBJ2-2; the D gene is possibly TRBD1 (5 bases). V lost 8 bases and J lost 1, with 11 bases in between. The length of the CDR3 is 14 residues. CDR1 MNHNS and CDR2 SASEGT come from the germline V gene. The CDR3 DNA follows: TGTGCCAGCGGGCAGGGCCTGAACACCGGGGAGCTGTTTTTT. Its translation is CASGQGLNTGELFF.

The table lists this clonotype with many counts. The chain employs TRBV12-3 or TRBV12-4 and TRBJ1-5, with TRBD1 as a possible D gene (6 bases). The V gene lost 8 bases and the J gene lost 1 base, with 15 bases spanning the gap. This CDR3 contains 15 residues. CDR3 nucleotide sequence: TGTGCCAGCGGCAACAGGGAGAGGAGCAATCAGCCCCAGCATTTT. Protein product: CASGNRERSNQPQHF.

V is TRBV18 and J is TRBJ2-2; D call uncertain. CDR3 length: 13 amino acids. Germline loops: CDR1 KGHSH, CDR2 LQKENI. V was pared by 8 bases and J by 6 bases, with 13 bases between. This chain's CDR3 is CASAKGLAGELFF. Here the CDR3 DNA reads TGTGCCAGCGCCAAAGGGTTAGCCGGGGAGCTGTTTTTT.

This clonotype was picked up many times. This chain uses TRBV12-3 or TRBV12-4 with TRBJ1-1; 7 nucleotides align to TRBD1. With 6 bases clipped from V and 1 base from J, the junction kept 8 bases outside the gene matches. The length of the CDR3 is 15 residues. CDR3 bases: TGTGCCAGCAGAAGTGGGACAGCGTGGAACACTGAAGCTTTCTTT. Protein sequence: CASRSGTAWNTEAFF.

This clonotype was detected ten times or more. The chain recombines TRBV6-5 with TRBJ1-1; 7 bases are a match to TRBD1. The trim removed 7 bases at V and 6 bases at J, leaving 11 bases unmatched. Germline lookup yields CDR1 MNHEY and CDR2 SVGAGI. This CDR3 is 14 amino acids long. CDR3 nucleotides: TGTGCCAGCACCCAAACCGACAGGGTCTCTGAAGCTTTCTTT. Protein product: CASTQTDRVSEAFF.

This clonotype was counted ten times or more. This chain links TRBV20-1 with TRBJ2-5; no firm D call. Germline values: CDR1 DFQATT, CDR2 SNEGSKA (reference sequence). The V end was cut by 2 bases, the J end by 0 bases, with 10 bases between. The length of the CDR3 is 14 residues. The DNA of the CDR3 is TGCAGTGCTAGAAACAGCATAGACCAAGAGACCCAGTACTTC. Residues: CSARNSIDQETQYF.

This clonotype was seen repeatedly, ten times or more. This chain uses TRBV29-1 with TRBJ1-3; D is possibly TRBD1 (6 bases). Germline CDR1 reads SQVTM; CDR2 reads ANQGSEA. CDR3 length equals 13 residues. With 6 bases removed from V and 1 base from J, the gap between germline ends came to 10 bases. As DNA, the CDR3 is TGCAGCGTCCGGGACACTTCTGGAAACACCATATATTTT. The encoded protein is CSVRDTSGNTIYF.

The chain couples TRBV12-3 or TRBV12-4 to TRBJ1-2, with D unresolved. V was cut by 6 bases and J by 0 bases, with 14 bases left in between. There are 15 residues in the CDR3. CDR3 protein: CASSALAQANYGYTF. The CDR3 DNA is TGTGCCAGCAGCGCCCTCGCCCAAGCTAACTATGGCTACACCTTC.

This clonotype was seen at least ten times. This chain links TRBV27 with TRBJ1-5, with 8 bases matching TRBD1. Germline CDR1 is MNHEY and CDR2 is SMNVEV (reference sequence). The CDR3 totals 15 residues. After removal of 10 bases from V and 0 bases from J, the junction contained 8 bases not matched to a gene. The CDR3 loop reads CATHRTGNSNQPQHF. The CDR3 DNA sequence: TGTGCCACCCACCGGACAGGGAATAGCAATCAGCCCCAGCATTTT.

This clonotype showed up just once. The CDR3 spells CASSLVGNDYGYTF. CDR3 DNA sequence: TGCGCCAGCAGCTTGGTAGGGAACGACTATGGCTACACCTTC. V and J are TRBV5-1 and TRBJ1-2; D gene ambiguous. The CDR3 has 14 amino acids. The germline V gene encodes CDR1 SGHRS and CDR2 YFSETQ. The V end lost 0 bases, the J end lost 3 bases, and 9 bases lay between the germline ends.

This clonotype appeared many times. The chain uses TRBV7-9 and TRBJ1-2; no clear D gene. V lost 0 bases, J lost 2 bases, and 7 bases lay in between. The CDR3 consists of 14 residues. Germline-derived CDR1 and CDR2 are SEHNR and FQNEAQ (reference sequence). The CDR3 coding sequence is TGTGCCAGCAGCTTAGCAACAGCCAACTATGGCTACACCTTC. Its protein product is CASSLATANYGYTF.

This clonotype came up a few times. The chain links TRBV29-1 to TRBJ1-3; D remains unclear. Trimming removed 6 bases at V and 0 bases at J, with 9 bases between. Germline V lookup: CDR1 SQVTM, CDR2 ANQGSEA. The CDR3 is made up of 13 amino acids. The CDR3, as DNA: TGCAGCGTCCTACTAAGCTCTGGAAACACCATATATTTT. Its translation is CSVLLSSGNTIYF.

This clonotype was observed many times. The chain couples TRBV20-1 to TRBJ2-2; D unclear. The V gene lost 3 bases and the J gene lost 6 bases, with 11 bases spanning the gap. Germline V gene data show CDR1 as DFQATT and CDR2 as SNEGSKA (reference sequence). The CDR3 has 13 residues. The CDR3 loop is CSASGRAAGELFF. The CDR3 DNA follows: TGCAGTGCTAGTGGACGTGCCGCCGGGGAGCTGTTTTTT.

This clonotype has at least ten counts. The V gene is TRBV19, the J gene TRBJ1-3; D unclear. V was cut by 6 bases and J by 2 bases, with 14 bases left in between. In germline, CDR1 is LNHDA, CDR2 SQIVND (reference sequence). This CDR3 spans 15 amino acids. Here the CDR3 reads CASRRSVSTGNTIYF. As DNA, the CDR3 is TGTGCCAGTAGACGATCGGTGTCTACTGGAAACACCATATATTTT.

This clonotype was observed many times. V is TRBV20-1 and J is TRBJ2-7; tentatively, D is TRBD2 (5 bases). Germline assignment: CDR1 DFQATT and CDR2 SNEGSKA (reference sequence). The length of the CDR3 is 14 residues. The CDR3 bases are TGCAGCCCATACCGCGCTGGGAGTTCCTACGAGCAGTACTTC. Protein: CSPYRAGSSYEQYF.

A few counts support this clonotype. The CDR3 here is CASSLEAELYSPLHF. CDR3 in DNA: TGCGCCAGCAGCTTGGAGGCCGAGCTCTATTCACCCCTCCACTTT. V usage is TRBV5-1 and J usage is TRBJ1-6; D ambiguous. Trimming took off 0 bases at V and 8 bases at J, with 12 bases between the two ends. The germline gives CDR1 SGHRS, CDR2 YFSETQ. This CDR3 has 15 amino acids. Supplemented by reference TRBV5-1 and TRBJ1-6, the full variable domain reads KAGVTQTPRYLIKTRGQQVTLSCSPISGHRSVSWYQQTPGQGLQFLFEYFSETQRNKGNFPGRFSGRQFSNSRSEMNVSTLELGDSALYLCASSLEAELYSPLHFGNGTRLTVT.

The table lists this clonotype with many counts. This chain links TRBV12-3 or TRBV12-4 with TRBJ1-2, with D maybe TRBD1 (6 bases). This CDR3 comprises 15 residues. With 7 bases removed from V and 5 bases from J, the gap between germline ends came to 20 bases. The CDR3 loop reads CASKPYRGAGYGYTF. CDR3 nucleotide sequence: TGTGCCAGCAAACCATATCGGGGGGCAGGATATGGCTACACCTTC.

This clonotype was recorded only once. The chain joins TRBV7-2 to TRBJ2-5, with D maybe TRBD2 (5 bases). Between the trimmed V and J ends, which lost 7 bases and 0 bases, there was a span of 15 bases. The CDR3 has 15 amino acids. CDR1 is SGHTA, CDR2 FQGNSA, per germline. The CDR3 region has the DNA TGTGCCAGCACTGGGGTAGCGATGTACCAAGAGACCCAGTACTTC. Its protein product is CASTGVAMYQETQYF.

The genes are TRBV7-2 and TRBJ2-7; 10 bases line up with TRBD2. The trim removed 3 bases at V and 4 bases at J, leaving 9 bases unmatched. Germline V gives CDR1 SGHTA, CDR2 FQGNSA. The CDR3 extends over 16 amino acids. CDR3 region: CASSFSGGPVSYEQYF. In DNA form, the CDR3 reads TGTGCCAGCAGCTTTAGCGGGGGGCCTGTTTCTTACGAGCAGTACTTC.

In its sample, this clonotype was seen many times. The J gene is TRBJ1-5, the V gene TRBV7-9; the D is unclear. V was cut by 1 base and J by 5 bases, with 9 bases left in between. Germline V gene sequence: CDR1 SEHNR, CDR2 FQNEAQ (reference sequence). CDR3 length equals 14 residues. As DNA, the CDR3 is TGTGCCAGCAGCTTAGAGGCAGAGTATCAGCCCCAGCATTTT. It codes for CASSLEAEYQPQHF.